This T cell receptor beta chain derives from a study of vaccination effects on CD4 cells after COVID-19. General study results and limits: In vaccinees who were healthy, merely 1 out of 255 vaccine-induced clones cross-reacted with common cold coronaviruses.

Antigen-specific CD4+ T cells were expanded (with viral peptide pools) by the ViraFEST assay ahead of sequencing. At the end of 10 days of culture, CD4+ T cells were isolated. Each participant received a vaccine that was either BNT162b2 or mRNA-1273, given as two doses. PBMC cultures contained 1.8 million or so cells per well, approximately 10 IU/ml IL-2 and 10 ug/ml peptides. As for this clone: Its antigen is currently unknown.

The CDR3 totals 9 residues. CDR1 is LNHDA and CDR2 is SQIVND in the germline V gene (reference sequence). The assay was immunoSEQ multiplex PCR, and TCRdb's table has in-frame clones only and misses some. The table has 75,000 or so clones, roughly 73% seen once. This clonotype originated in a human donor who received a COVID-19 vaccine. The V call is TRBV19, the J call TRBJ2-7; the D gene could be TRBD1 or TRBD2 (5 bases each). The sequencing used CD4+ T cells from PBMCs cultured with HCoV-OC43 spike peptides, collected after COVID-19 vaccination. Noted subset: HCoV-OC43 spike overlapping peptide pool stimulation. CDR3 in amino acids: CAIRGRRDV. CDR3 in DNA: TGTGCCATACGGGGACGGCGGGACGTC.